This entry is about one TCR beta chain. This record belongs to a study of blood T cell repertoires in COVID-19. Study-level background: Material from acute and convalescent COVID-19 was sourced from the United States, Italy and Spain.

CDR1 is SGHRS, CDR2 YFSETQ, per germline. J gave up 0 bases and V 2 bases, and 4 bases lay outside the gene matches. The CDR3 has 15 residues. Using immunoSEQ multiplex PCR, the repertoire was profiled, and TCRdb retains in-frame clones only, with some absent. The table includes around 97,000 clones, approximately 89% detected once. The chain joins TRBV5-1 to TRBJ2-7, with 8 bases that match TRBD1. The specimen was peripheral blood. This clonotype was obtained from a woman of 80 years or more in a cohort sampled during active COVID-19. The DNA for the CDR3 is TGCGCCAGCAGCTTTACCCAGGGGGCCTCCTACGAGCAGTACTTC. It encodes CASSFTQGASYEQYF.